This T cell receptor beta chain originates from a study of cytomegalovirus exposure and HLA in healthy donors. Regarding the study as a whole: One cluster of highly shared sequence variants probably arose as a sequencing artifact. Later analysis associated a missense DCLRE1C variant with TCR beta V- and J-gene trimming.

Trimming at V came to 8 bases and at J to 7 bases, leaving 13 bases not matched to a gene. Germline lookup yields CDR1 MDHEN and CDR2 SYDVKM. CDR3 length: 15 amino acids. 13 Jbeta primers and 60 Vbeta primers were used for the PCR. Some clones are missing from TCRdb's copy, which holds only in-frame ones; the method was immunoSEQ multiplex PCR. Counted here are 100,000 or so clones, more than 9.5% occurring once; the ten biggest clones make up 16%. This clone has only a few counts. Its antigen remains unidentified. This receptor was identified in a man aged 35 to 55 in good health and CMV-seropositive. The chain employs TRBV28 and TRBJ2-1; 8 bases align to TRBD2. Sequenced input: PBMCs. The chain's CDR3 is CASGSPSGRGNEQFF. Written as DNA, the CDR3 is TGTGCCAGCGGCTCCCCAAGCGGGAGAGGAAATGAGCAGTTCTTC.